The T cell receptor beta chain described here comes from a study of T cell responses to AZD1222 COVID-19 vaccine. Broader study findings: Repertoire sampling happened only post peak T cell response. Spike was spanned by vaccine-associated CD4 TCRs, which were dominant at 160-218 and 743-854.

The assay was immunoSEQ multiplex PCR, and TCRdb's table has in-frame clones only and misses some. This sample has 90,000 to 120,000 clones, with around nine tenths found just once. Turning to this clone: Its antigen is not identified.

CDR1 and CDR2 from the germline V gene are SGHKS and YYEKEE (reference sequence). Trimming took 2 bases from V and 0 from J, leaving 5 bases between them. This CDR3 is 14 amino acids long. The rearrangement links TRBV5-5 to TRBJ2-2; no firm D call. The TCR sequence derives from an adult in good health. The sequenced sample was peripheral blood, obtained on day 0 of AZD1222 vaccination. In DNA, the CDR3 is TGTGCCAGCAGCTTCTCAGCGAACACCGGGGAGCTGTTTTTT. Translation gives CASSFSANTGELFF.